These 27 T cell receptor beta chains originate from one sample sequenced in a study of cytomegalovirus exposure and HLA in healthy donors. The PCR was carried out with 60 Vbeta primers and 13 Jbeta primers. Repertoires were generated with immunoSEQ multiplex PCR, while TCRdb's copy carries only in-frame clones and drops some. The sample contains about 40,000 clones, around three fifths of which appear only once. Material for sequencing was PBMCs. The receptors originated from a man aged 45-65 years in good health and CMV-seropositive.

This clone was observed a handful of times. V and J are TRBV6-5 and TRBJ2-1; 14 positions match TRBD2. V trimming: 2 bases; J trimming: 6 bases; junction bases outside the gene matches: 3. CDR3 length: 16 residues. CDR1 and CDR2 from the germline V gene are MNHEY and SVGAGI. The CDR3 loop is CASSYNGLAGGNEQFF. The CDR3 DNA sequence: TGTGCCAGCAGTTACAACGGACTAGCGGGGGGCAATGAGCAGTTCTTC.

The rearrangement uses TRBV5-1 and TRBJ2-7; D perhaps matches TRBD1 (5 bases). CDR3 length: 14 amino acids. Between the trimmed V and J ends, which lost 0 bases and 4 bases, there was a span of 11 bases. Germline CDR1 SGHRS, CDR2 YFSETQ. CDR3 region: CASSLVDTKYEQYF. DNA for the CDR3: TGCGCCAGCAGCTTGGTGGACACAAAGTACGAGCAGTACTTC.

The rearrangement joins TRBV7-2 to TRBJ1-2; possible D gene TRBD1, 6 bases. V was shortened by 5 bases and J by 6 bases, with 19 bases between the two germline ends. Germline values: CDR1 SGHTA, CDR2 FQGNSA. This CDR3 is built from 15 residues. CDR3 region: CASSPRGGRGDGYTF. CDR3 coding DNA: TGTGCCAGCAGCCCCCGGGGGGGGAGGGGGGATGGCTACACCTTC.

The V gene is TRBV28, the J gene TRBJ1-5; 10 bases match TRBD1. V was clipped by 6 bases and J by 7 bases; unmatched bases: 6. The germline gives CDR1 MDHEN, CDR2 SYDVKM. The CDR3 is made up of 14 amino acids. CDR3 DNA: TGTGCCAGCAGAACCGGACAGGGGGGCCAGCCCCAGCATTTT. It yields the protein CASRTGQGGQPQHF. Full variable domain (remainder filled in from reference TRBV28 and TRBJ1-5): DVKVTQSSRYLVKRTGEKVFLECVQDMDHENMFWYRQDPGLGLRLIYFSYDVKMKEKGDIPEGYSVSREKKERFSLILESASTNQTSMYLCASRTGQGGQPQHFGDGTRLSIL.

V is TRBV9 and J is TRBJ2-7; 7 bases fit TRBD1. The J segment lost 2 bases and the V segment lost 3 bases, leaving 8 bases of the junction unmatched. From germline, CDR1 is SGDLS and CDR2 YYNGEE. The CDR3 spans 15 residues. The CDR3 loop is CASSAREGQTYEQYF. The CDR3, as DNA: TGTGCCAGCAGCGCCCGCGAGGGACAGACCTACGAGCAGTACTTC.

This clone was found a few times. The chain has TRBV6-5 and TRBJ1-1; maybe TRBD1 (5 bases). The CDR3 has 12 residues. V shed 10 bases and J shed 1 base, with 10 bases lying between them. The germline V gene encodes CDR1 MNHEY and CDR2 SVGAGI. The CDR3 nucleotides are TGTGCCACCAGCAGGGAGAACACTGAAGCTTTCTTT. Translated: CATSRENTEAFF.

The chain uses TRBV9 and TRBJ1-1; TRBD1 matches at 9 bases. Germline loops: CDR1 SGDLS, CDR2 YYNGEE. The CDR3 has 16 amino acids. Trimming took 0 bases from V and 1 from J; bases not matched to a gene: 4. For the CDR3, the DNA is TGTGCCAGCAGCGTAGTTCGACAGGGGGGGAACACTGAAGCTTTCTTT. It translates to CASSVVRQGGNTEAFF.

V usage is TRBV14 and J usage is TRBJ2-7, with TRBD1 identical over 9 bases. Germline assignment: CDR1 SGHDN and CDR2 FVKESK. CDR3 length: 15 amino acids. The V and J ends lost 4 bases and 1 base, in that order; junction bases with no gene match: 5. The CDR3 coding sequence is TGTGCCAGCAGCCGTACCGGGACAGGGTCCTACGAGCAGTACTTC. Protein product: CASSRTGTGSYEQYF.

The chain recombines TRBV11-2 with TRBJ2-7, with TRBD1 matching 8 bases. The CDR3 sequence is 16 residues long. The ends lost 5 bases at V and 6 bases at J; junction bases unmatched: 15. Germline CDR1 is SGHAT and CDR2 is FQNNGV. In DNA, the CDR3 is TGTGCCAGCAGCCCAAGGTGGGACAGGCCTTTAGGCGAGCAGTACTTC. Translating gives CASSPRWDRPLGEQYF.

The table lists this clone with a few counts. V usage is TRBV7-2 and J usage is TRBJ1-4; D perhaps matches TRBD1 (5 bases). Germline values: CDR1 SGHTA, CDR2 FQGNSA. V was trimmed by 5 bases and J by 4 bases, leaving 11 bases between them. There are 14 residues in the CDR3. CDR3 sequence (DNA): TGTGCCAGCAGCGGAGTCGGGGGTAATGAAAAACTGTTTTTT. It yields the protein CASSGVGGNEKLFF.

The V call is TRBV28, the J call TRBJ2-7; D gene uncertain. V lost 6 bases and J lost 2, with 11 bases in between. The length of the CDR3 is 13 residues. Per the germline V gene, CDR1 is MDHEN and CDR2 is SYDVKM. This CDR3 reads CASRLTITYEQYF. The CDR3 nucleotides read TGTGCCAGCAGATTGACAATCACCTACGAGCAGTACTTC.

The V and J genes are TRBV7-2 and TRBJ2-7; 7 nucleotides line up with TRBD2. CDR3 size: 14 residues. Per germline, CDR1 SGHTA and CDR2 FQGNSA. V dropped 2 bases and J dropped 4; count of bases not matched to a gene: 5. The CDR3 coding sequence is TGTGCCAGCAGCTTAATGCGGGGGAAATACGAGCAGTACTTC. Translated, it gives CASSLMRGKYEQYF.

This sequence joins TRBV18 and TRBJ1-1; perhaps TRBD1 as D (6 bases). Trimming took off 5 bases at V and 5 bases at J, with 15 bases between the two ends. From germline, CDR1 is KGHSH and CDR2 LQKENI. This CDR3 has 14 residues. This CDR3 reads CASSGAGAGTEAFF. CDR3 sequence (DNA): TGTGCCAGCTCAGGGGCGGGGGCAGGAACTGAAGCTTTCTTT. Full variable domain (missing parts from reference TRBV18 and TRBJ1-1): NAGVMQNPRHLVRRRGQEARLRCSPMKGHSHVYWYRQLPEEGLKFMVYLQKENIIDESGMPKERFSAEFPKEGPSILRIQQVVRGDSAAYFCASSGAGAGTEAFFGQGTRLTVV.

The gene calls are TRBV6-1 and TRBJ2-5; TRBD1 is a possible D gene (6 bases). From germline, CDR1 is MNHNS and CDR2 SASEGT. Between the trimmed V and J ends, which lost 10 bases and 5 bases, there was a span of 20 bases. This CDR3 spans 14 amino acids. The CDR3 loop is CAIRIQGPMETQYF. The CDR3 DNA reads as TGTGCCATCCGGATCCAGGGGCCCATGGAGACCCAGTACTTC.

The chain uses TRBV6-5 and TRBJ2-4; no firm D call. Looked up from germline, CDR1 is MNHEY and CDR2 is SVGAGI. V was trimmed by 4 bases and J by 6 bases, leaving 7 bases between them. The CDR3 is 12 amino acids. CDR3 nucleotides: TGTGCCAGCAGTTCGGTTGTAAACATTCAGTACTTC. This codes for CASSSVVNIQYF.

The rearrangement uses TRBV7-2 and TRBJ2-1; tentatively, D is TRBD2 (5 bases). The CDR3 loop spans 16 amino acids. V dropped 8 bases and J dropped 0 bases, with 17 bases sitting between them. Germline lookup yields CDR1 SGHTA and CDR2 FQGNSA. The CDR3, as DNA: TGTGCCAGCGGCCGGAGCGGTGCGAGCTCCTACAATGAGCAGTTCTTC. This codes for CASGRSGASSYNEQFF.

CDR3 in DNA: TGCGCCAGCAGCCACGGGGGGTCGAGTAATGAAAAACTGTTTTTT. Protein sequence: CASSHGGSSNEKLFF. This chain joins TRBV4-1 and TRBJ1-4, with a possible D match to TRBD1 (5 bases). V dropped 3 bases and J dropped 4 bases, with 12 bases sitting between them. The CDR3 covers 15 residues. Germline CDR1 reads MGHRA; CDR2 reads YSYEKL.

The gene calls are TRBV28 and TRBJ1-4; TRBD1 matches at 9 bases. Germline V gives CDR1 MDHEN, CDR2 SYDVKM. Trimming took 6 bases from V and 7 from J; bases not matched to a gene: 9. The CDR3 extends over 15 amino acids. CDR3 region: CASSPGTGIREKLFF. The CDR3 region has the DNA TGTGCCAGCAGCCCCGGGACAGGGATCCGTGAAAAACTGTTTTTT.

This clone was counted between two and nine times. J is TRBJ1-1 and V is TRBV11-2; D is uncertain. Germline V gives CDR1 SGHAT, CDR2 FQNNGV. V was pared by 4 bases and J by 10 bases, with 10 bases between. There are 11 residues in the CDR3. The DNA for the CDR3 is TGTGCCAGCAGCTCCCCCAGTGGAGCTTTCTTT. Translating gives CASSSPSGAFF. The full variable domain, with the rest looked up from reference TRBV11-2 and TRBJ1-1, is EAGVAQSPRYKIIEKRQSVAFWCNPISGHATLYWYQQILGQGPKLLIQFQNNGVVDDSQLPKDRFSAERLKGVDSTLKIQPAKLEDSAVYLCASSSPSGAFFGQGTRLTVV.

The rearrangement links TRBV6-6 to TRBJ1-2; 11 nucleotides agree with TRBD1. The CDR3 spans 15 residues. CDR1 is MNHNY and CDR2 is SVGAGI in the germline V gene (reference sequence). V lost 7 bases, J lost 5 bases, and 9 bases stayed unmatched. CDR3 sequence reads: CASNLGQGAKYGYTF. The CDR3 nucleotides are TGTGCCAGCAACCTCGGACAGGGGGCAAAATATGGCTACACCTTC.

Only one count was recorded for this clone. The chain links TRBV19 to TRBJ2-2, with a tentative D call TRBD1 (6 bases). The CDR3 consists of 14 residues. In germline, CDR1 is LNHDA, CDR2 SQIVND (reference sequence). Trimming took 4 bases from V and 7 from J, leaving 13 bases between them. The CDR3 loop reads CASSSWTADGELFF. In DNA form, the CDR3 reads TGTGCCAGTAGTAGCTGGACAGCTGACGGGGAGCTGTTTTTT.

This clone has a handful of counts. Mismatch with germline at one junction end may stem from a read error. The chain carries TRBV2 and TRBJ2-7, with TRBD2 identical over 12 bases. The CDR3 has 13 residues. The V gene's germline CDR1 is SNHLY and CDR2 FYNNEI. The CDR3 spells CASSDDGLAGNLF. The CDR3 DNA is TGTGCCAGCAGTGATGATGGACTAGCGGGGAATCTGTTC.

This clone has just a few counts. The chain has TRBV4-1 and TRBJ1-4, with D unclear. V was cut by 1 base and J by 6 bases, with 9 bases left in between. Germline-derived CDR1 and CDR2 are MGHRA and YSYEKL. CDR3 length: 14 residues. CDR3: CASSQGDAYEKLFF. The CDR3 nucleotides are TGCGCCAGCAGCCAAGGCGATGCCTATGAAAAACTGTTTTTT.

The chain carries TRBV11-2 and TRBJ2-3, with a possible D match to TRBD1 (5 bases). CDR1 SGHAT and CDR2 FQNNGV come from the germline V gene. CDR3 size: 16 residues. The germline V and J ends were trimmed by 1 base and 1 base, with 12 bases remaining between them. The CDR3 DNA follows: TGTGCCAGCAGCTTAGTTGAAGGGGTTGGCACAGATACGCAGTATTTT. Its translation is CASSLVEGVGTDTQYF.

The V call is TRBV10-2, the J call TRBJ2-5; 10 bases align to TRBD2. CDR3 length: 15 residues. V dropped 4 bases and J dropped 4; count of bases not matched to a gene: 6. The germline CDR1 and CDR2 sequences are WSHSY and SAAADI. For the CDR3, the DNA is TGCGCCAGCAGTGCCAGCGGGGGGGCCCGAGAGACCCAGTACTTC. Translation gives CASSASGGARETQYF.

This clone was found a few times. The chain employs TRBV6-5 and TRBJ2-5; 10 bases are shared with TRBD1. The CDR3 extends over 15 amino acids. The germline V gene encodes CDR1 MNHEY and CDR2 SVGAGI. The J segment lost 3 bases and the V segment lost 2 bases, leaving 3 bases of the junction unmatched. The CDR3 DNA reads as TGTGCCAGCAGTTACCCGGGACAGGGGAAAGAGACCCAGTACTTC. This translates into CASSYPGQGKETQYF.

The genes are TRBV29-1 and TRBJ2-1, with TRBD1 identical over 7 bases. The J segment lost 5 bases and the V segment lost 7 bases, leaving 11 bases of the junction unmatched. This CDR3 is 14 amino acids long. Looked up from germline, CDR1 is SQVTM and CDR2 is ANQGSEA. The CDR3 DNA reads TGCAGCGGGGTCCGGGACAGAGGAAACAATGAGCAGTTCTTC. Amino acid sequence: CSGVRDRGNNEQFF.